These 32 T cell receptor beta chains were all obtained from the same sample, sequenced in a study of T cells after yellow fever vaccination. One entry per CDR3 protein, called by TCRdb with MiXCR from the 5' RACE reads. The table has 150,000 to 200,000 distinct CDR3 sequences, 6% to 7.5% seen once. The material was CD4+ T cells sorted from PBMCs, obtained around 5 days after the first yellow fever vaccination. The receptors were sampled from a man aged 18 to 30 who received the YFV17D yellow fever vaccine.

Only a few counts were recorded for this clonotype. The V and J genes are TRBV28 and TRBJ1-2; a weak D match, TRBD1 (6 bases). The CDR3 contains 15 residues. Germline V gives CDR1 MDHEN, CDR2 SYDVKM. V was clipped by 7 bases and J by 6 bases, with 21 bases between them. The CDR3: CASIPTGPIPDGYTF. In DNA, the CDR3 is TGTGCCAGCATCCCGACAGGTCCAATACCCGATGGCTACACCTTC.

At least ten counts were recorded for this clonotype. This sequence joins TRBV12-3 or TRBV12-4 and TRBJ2-5, with TRBD1 matching 11 bases. The V segment lost 6 bases and the J segment 4 bases; nucleotides outside the gene matches: 10. The CDR3 extends over 16 amino acids. The chain's CDR3 is CASSKDRGQIRETQYF. DNA of the CDR3: TGTGCCAGCAGCAAGGACAGGGGGCAGATCCGAGAGACCCAGTACTTC.

This clonotype was seen a handful of times. The rearrangement joins TRBV5-1 to TRBJ1-4; 7 positions match TRBD1. Germline CDR1 SGHRS, CDR2 YFSETQ. This CDR3 comprises 15 residues. Trimming removed 4 bases from V and 4 bases from J; junction bases left unmatched: 7. CDR3 sequence reads: CASSRGQAVNEKLFF. CDR3 in DNA: TGCGCCAGCAGCAGAGGACAGGCGGTTAATGAAAAACTGTTTTTT. Filled out from reference TRBV5-1 and TRBJ1-4, the complete variable domain reads KAGVTQTPRYLIKTRGQQVTLSCSPISGHRSVSWYQQTPGQGLQFLFEYFSETQRNKGNFPGRFSGRQFSNSRSEMNVSTLELGDSALYLCASSRGQAVNEKLFFGSGTQLSVL.

V is TRBV7-2 and J is TRBJ2-5; 7 bases line up with TRBD2. This CDR3 has 14 residues. CDR1 and CDR2 from the germline V gene are SGHTA and FQGNSA. Germline trimming cut 5 bases from V and 4 bases from J; bases unmatched to any gene: 7. CDR3 region: CASSQGRGGETQYF. The DNA for the CDR3 is TGTGCCAGCAGCCAAGGGAGGGGCGGAGAGACCCAGTACTTC.

V usage is TRBV5-8 and J usage is TRBJ2-1, with TRBD2 identical over 8 bases. Trimming cost V 9 bases and J 6 bases; bases outside gene matches: 14. CDR1 and CDR2 from the germline V gene are SGHTS and YDEGEE. CDR3 length equals 15 residues. The CDR3 spells CATRAGGTRFNEQFF. CDR3 coding DNA: TGTGCCACTAGGGCGGGGGGAACAAGATTCAATGAGCAGTTCTTC.

This clonotype has at least ten counts. V gene TRBV6-5 combines with J gene TRBJ1-1; D remains unclear. This CDR3 has 15 residues. Germline lookup yields CDR1 MNHEY and CDR2 SVGAGI. V lost 0 bases, J lost 0 bases, and 8 bases lay in between. The CDR3: CASSYSGLVNTEAFF. CDR3 nucleotides: TGTGCCAGCAGTTACTCGGGATTGGTGAACACTGAAGCTTTCTTT.

Comment on this clonotype: A much larger clone differs from this one at a single base, so this may be a read error. This sequence joins TRBV27 and TRBJ2-6, with D possibly being TRBD2 (6 bases). This CDR3 region has 16 residues. CDR1 is MNHEY and CDR2 is SMNVEV in the germline V gene (reference sequence). CDR3 amino acids: CASSLGLYSGVNVLTF. CDR3 in DNA: TGTGCCAGCAGTTTGGGACTGTACTCTGGGGTCAACGTCCTGACTTTC.

The sample holds many counts of this clonotype. This chain joins TRBV19 and TRBJ2-1; 11 bases fit TRBD2. This CDR3 has 16 residues. V dropped 0 bases and J dropped 6; count of bases not matched to a gene: 4. Germline V lookup: CDR1 LNHDA, CDR2 SQIVND (reference sequence). The CDR3, as DNA: TGTGCCAGTAGTATAGATCGTCTAGCGGGGGGCAATGAGCAGTTCTTC. It yields the protein CASSIDRLAGGNEQFF.

The chain has TRBV5-1 and TRBJ1-2; D possibly corresponds to TRBD1 (5 bases). V was cut by 3 bases and J by 7 bases, with 13 bases left in between. This CDR3 comprises 13 residues. The germline V gene encodes CDR1 SGHRS and CDR2 YFSETQ. The CDR3 DNA reads as TGCGCCAGCAGCTCCGGCAGGGATCCTGGCTACACCTTC. Translating gives CASSSGRDPGYTF.

The chain combines TRBV4-3 with TRBJ2-1, with 8 bases matching TRBD2. Per germline, CDR1 LGHNA and CDR2 YSLEER. This CDR3 has 17 residues. Germline trimming cut 4 bases from V and 8 bases from J; bases unmatched to any gene: 16. This chain's CDR3 is CASSPRLALGGFDEQFF. DNA of the CDR3: TGCGCCAGCAGCCCCCGACTAGCGCTGGGGGGTTTCGATGAGCAGTTCTTC.

This clonotype came up a few times. The rearrangement links TRBV7-9 to TRBJ1-2; weak D call: TRBD1 (6 bases). The length of the CDR3 is 14 residues. The germline gives CDR1 SEHNR, CDR2 FQNEAQ (reference sequence). V was cut by 1 base and J by 4 bases, with 10 bases left in between. CDR3: CASSLGRDTYGYTF. As DNA, the CDR3 is TGTGCCAGCAGCTTAGGAAGGGACACCTATGGCTACACCTTC.

This clonotype has a count of ten or more. The J gene is TRBJ2-7, the V gene TRBV5-1, with D possibly TRBD1 on 6 matching bases. Germline loops: CDR1 SGHRS, CDR2 YFSETQ. The CDR3 length is 14 residues. Between the trimmed V and J ends, which lost 5 bases and 4 bases, there was a span of 16 bases. The chain's CDR3 is CASRRLGTLYEQYF. CDR3 nucleotide sequence: TGCGCCAGCAGGAGGCTCGGGACACTTTACGAGCAGTACTTC.

The sample holds many counts of this clonotype. The chain combines TRBV11-2 with TRBJ1-3, with D possibly matching TRBD1 (5 bases). The CDR3 totals 14 residues. V lost 5 bases and J lost 0, with 8 bases in between. The germline gives CDR1 SGHAT, CDR2 FQNNGV. CDR3 nucleotide sequence: TGTGCCAGCAGCCCTGGACACTCTGGAAACACCATATATTTT. Protein sequence: CASSPGHSGNTIYF.

This clonotype was observed many times. The gene calls are TRBV20-1 and TRBJ2-5; D assignment may be TRBD1 or TRBD2 (5 bases each). The V end was cut by 6 bases, the J end by 3 bases, with 14 bases between. The CDR3 runs to 13 residues. CDR1 is DFQATT, CDR2 SNEGSKA, per germline (reference sequence). Here the CDR3 DNA reads TGCAGTGCCCCCGGGGCCAGGGAAGAGACCCAGTACTTC. Translation gives CSAPGAREETQYF.

This clonotype was recorded at least ten times. The J gene is TRBJ1-6, the V gene TRBV6-1; no clear D gene. The V gene's germline CDR1 is MNHNS and CDR2 SASEGT. The V end was cut by 4 bases, the J end by 4 bases, with 14 bases between. This CDR3 comprises 16 residues. The CDR3 DNA reads TGTGCCAGCAGTGGGCAGAAAAATTATTATAATTCACCCCTCCACTTT. The encoded protein is CASSGQKNYYNSPLHF.

In this sample, this clonotype turned up many times. The chain joins TRBV6-5 to TRBJ1-5; no reliable D call. Looked up from germline, CDR1 is MNHEY and CDR2 is SVGAGI. The CDR3 is 15 amino acids. V dropped 2 bases and J dropped 4 bases, with 12 bases sitting between them. In DNA form, the CDR3 reads TGTGCCAGCAGTTACGGACGGGGAGCTAATCAGCCCCAGCATTTT. Translated, it gives CASSYGRGANQPQHF.

A few counts support this clonotype. This sequence joins TRBV12-3 or TRBV12-4 and TRBJ1-1; the D is unclear. The ends were cut back, 4 bases at V and 0 bases at J, with 12 bases in the middle. This CDR3 spans 15 amino acids. DNA of the CDR3: TGTGCCAGCAGTTCCCGATACAATATGAACACTGAAGCTTTCTTT. This codes for CASSSRYNMNTEAFF.

Only a few counts were recorded for this clonotype. This rearrangement joins TRBV4-3 to TRBJ2-1, with 10 nucleotides matching TRBD2. The CDR3 totals 16 residues. Germline CDR1 and CDR2: LGHNA and YSLEER. V was pared by 0 bases and J by 5 bases, with 4 bases of the junction left unmatched. The CDR3 sequence: CASSQEVAGGHNEQFF. CDR3 bases: TGCGCCAGCAGCCAAGAGGTAGCGGGGGGCCACAATGAGCAGTTCTTC.

The genes are TRBV27 and TRBJ2-1; D remains unclear. Trimming removed 8 bases from V and 0 bases from J, with 11 bases in between. This CDR3 region has 14 residues. The germline CDR1 and CDR2 sequences are MNHEY and SMNVEV (reference sequence). CDR3 loop: CASRRDNSYNEQFF. CDR3 coding DNA: TGTGCCAGCCGCAGAGACAACTCCTACAATGAGCAGTTCTTC.

This clonotype was recorded at least ten times. The rearrangement uses TRBV7-2 and TRBJ2-7; 9 nucleotides align to TRBD2. This CDR3 is 13 amino acids long. Germline-derived CDR1 and CDR2 are SGHTA and FQGNSA. Trimming at V came to 5 bases and at J to 6 bases, leaving 5 bases not matched to a gene. The DNA for the CDR3 is TGTGCCAGCAGCCAGGGACTAGCCGGCGAGCAGTACTTC. This codes for CASSQGLAGEQYF.

This clonotype occurred many times. The rearrangement joins TRBV5-5 to TRBJ1-5, with D maybe TRBD1 (6 bases). The CDR3 covers 17 residues. The V and J ends lost 1 base and 5 bases respectively, with 19 bases between them. The germline gives CDR1 SGHKS, CDR2 YYEKEE (reference sequence). The CDR3: CASSLFASGAGDQPQHF. CDR3 DNA sequence: TGTGCCAGCAGCTTGTTTGCTTCGGGGGCAGGGGATCAGCCCCAGCATTTT.

This clonotype was found many times. CDR3 in amino acids: CATSRDLLTGTPYEQYF. In DNA, the CDR3 is TGTGCCACCAGCAGAGACCTTCTTACCGGGACCCCCTACGAGCAGTACTTC. The V call is TRBV15, the J call TRBJ2-7; D might be TRBD1 or TRBD2, each matching 5 bases. The ends were cut back, 0 bases at V and 2 bases at J, with 17 bases in the middle. Germline CDR1 reads LNHNV; CDR2 reads YYDKDF (reference sequence). CDR3 length: 17 amino acids.

This clonotype was detected only a few times. This sequence joins TRBV12-3 or TRBV12-4 and TRBJ1-1, with 8 bases aligning to TRBD1. The CDR3 runs to 14 residues. The J segment lost 4 bases and the V segment lost 7 bases, leaving 8 bases of the junction unmatched. CDR3 protein: CASISGGGSTEAFF. DNA for the CDR3: TGTGCCAGCATTTCAGGGGGCGGGAGCACTGAAGCTTTCTTT.

This rearrangement joins TRBV7-2 to TRBJ1-2; possibly TRBD1 for D (6 bases). V lost 2 bases, J lost 4 bases, and 11 bases lay in between. Looked up from germline, CDR1 is SGHTA and CDR2 is FQGNSA. The CDR3 is 14 amino acids. CDR3 region: CASSLRGAGYGYTF. CDR3 nucleotide sequence: TGTGCCAGCAGCTTACGGGGGGCTGGCTATGGCTACACCTTC.

This clonotype came up once. Being one base from a much bigger clone, this may be a read error. V is TRBV7-3 and J is TRBJ2-1; the D gene is possibly TRBD2 (7 bases). The germline V gene encodes CDR1 SGHTA and CDR2 FQGTGA. There are 15 residues in the CDR3. The CDR3 loop reads CASSLRGASRNEHFF. The CDR3 region has the DNA TGTGCCAGCAGCTTACGGGGGGCATCGCGCAATGAGCATTTCTTC.

In this sample, this clonotype turned up a few times. J is TRBJ1-5 and V is TRBV4-2; D remains unclear. Per germline, CDR1 LGHNA and CDR2 YNFKEQ. The CDR3 totals 15 residues. The V end lost 2 bases, the J end lost 4 bases, and 12 bases lay between the germline ends. Here the CDR3 reads CASSQPGGENQPQHF. The CDR3 nucleotides read TGTGCCAGCAGCCAACCAGGCGGGGAAAATCAGCCCCAGCATTTT.

This clonotype appeared a few times. This chain links TRBV6-2 or TRBV6-3 with TRBJ1-6; tentatively, D is TRBD1 (5 bases). V lost 8 bases and J lost 3, with 11 bases in between. From germline, CDR1 is MNHEY and CDR2 SVGEGT. This CDR3 contains 14 residues. The CDR3 DNA reads TGTGCCAGCGGGGGAGCCCTCTATAATTCACCCCTCCACTTT. Protein: CASGGALYNSPLHF.

This clonotype was picked up many times. This chain uses TRBV7-9 with TRBJ2-3; D uncertain. Germline lookup yields CDR1 SEHNR and CDR2 FQNEAQ (reference sequence). Trimming removed 4 bases at V and 2 bases at J, with 7 bases between. This CDR3 has 13 amino acids. CDR3 sequence reads: CASSSPTTDTQYF. CDR3 bases: TGTGCCAGCAGCTCCCCCACCACAGATACGCAGTATTTT.

This clonotype was detected a few times. This sequence joins TRBV6-1 and TRBJ2-4; D is undetermined. The ends were cut back, 7 bases at V and 0 bases at J, with 7 bases in the middle. This CDR3 is 13 amino acids long. Germline V gene sequence: CDR1 MNHNS, CDR2 SASEGT. The CDR3 sequence is CASKSLAKNIQYF. The CDR3 region has the DNA TGTGCCAGCAAGTCCCTAGCCAAAAACATTCAGTACTTC.

This clonotype was observed many times. The chain carries TRBV24-1 and TRBJ1-2, with D maybe TRBD1 (5 bases). Germline loops: CDR1 KGHDR, CDR2 SFDVKD. V was trimmed by 4 bases and J by 5 bases, leaving 10 bases between them. CDR3 length equals 13 residues. CDR3 in amino acids: CATSEGEEYGYTF. The CDR3 DNA reads as TGTGCCACCAGTGAAGGGGAGGAGTATGGCTACACCTTC.

This clonotype was recorded many times. This chain connects TRBV4-3 to TRBJ1-1; 9 positions agree with TRBD1. CDR3 length: 14 residues. Trimming at V came to 4 bases and at J to 3 bases, leaving 3 bases not matched to a gene. Germline V CDR1 and CDR2: LGHNA, YSLEER. The CDR3 reads CASSLRTGDTEAFF. The CDR3 bases are TGCGCCAGCAGCCTCCGGACAGGGGACACTGAAGCTTTCTTT.

At least ten counts were recorded for this clonotype. V gene TRBV12-3 or TRBV12-4 combines with J gene TRBJ1-5, with unresolved D. Trimming left V 3 bases short and J 3 bases short, with 6 bases between. The CDR3 runs to 13 residues. CDR3 residues: CASSFADNQPQHF. The CDR3, as DNA: TGTGCCAGCAGTTTCGCTGACAATCAGCCCCAGCATTTT.